There are many counts of the clone carrying this TCR beta chain. What it recognizes is unknown. Noted time point: persistent/refractory GD, antithyroid drugs over 5 years with positive TRAb. PBMC-derived RNA was used for the TCR library. The diagnosis of Graves' disease used American Thyroid Association guidelines. Patients came through an endocrinology department, and that department was in Xi'an, China. These data come from a study of regulatory T cells in long-lasting Graves disease. Broader study findings: Newly diagnosed disease favored TRBV20-1 and TRBJ2-1 over persistent disease.

Arm-PCR of CDR3 regions and iRepertoire HTBI primers were the basis on which TCR beta libraries were built. TCRdb passed the multiplex PCR reads through MiXCR, listing each CDR3 protein once. This sample has 400,000 to 500,000 distinct CDR3 sequences, with 20% to 25% found just once. The germline gives CDR1 GTSNPN, CDR2 SVGIG (reference sequence). The ends were cut back, 4 bases at V and 3 bases at J, with 9 bases in the middle. The CDR3 has 12 amino acids. The origin of this receptor is a female donor with Graves disease. The rearrangement joins TRBV30 to TRBJ1-1; the D gene is possibly TRBD1 (5 bases). The sample consisted of peripheral blood mononuclear cells (PBMCs), taken when the disease was refractory, from a patient treated with antithyroid drugs. CDR3 amino acids: CAWTAGHTEAFF. The CDR3 DNA follows: TGTGCCTGGACGGCAGGGCACACTGAAGCTTTCTTT.